What follows are 21 T cell receptor beta chains derived from one specimen sequenced in a study of T cell responses to AZD1222 COVID-19 vaccine. The method was immunoSEQ multiplex PCR; TCRdb's version includes in-frame clones alone and lacks a portion of them. The table includes roughly 120,000 clones, about 91% detected once. Source: peripheral blood, taken on day 0 of AZD1222 vaccination. All receptors come from an adult in good health.

The rearrangement uses TRBV6-2 or TRBV6-3 and TRBJ1-5, with D uncertain. Germline V CDR1 and CDR2: MNHEY, SVGEGT. Trimming removed 0 bases from V and 9 bases from J, with 6 bases in between. CDR3 length: 12 amino acids. The CDR3 DNA sequence: TGTGCCAGCAGTTACTCCGGTCGGCCCCAGCATTTT. Translation: CASSYSGRPQHF.

The count of this clone is one. V is TRBV2 and J is TRBJ2-3; 9 bases line up with TRBD1. The CDR3 has 16 amino acids. With 8 bases clipped from V and 3 bases from J, the junction kept 12 bases outside the gene matches. Germline assignment: CDR1 SNHLY and CDR2 FYNNEI. The CDR3 bases are TGTGCCAGCCAAGCGGACAGGGGAGTGGTAACAGATACGCAGTATTTT. This codes for CASQADRGVVTDTQYF. Full variable domain (outside the CDR3, taken from reference TRBV2 and TRBJ2-3): EPEVTQTPSHQVTQMGQEVILRCVPISNHLYFYWYRQILGQKVEFLVSFYNNEISEKSEIFDDQFSVERPDGSNFTLKIRSTKLEDSAMYFCASQADRGVVTDTQYFGPGTRLTVL.

This chain uses TRBV12-3 or TRBV12-4 with TRBJ1-1; possible D gene TRBD1, 6 bases. This CDR3 contains 13 residues. V was pared by 4 bases and J by 1 base, with 7 bases between. The CDR3 region has the DNA TGTGCCAGCAGTTGGACAGCGAACACTGAAGCTTTCTTT. It yields the protein CASSWTANTEAFF.

The gene calls are TRBV4-3 and TRBJ2-2; no clear D. CDR1 is LGHNA, CDR2 YSLEER, per germline. This CDR3 has 16 residues. Trimming left V 4 bases short and J 6 bases short, with 18 bases between. CDR3 nucleotide sequence: TGCGCCAGCAGCCGGGGTTGGTCGGGTGCTGCCGGGGAGCTGTTTTTT. Amino acids: CASSRGWSGAAGELFF.

This chain links TRBV5-5 with TRBJ2-7, with 11 bases lining up with TRBD2. V shed 0 bases, J shed 6 bases, and the junction held 11 bases outside the gene matches. Germline CDR1 is SGHKS and CDR2 is YYEKEE (reference sequence). The CDR3 is 17 amino acids. CDR3 coding DNA: TGTGCCAGCAGCTTGGGGGCCCTAGCGGGAGGTCTTTCCGAGCAGTACTTC. Translation gives CASSLGALAGGLSEQYF.

The chain recombines TRBV13 with TRBJ1-2; 9 nucleotides line up with TRBD1. Germline CDR1 and CDR2: PRHDT and FYEKMQ (reference sequence). The CDR3 sequence is 13 residues long. The V and J ends lost 5 bases and 7 bases, in that order; junction bases with no gene match: 5. The CDR3 nucleotides are TGTGCCAGCAGCCAACAGGGGGCAAGTGGCTACACCTTC. Protein sequence: CASSQQGASGYTF.

This chain connects TRBV24-1 to TRBJ2-2, with D maybe TRBD1 (5 bases). CDR3 length: 16 residues. Germline V CDR1 and CDR2: KGHDR, SFDVKD. Deletions cut 0 bases from V and 3 bases from J, with 10 bases between. CDR3 loop: CATSDLKGWDTGELFF. The CDR3 DNA is TGTGCCACCAGTGATTTGAAGGGGTGGGACACCGGGGAGCTGTTTTTT.

V gene TRBV19 combines with J gene TRBJ2-3; TRBD1 is a possible D gene (5 bases). Germline CDR1 is LNHDA and CDR2 is SQIVND (reference sequence). The CDR3 totals 16 residues. V was clipped by 8 bases and J by 1 base, with 19 bases between them. CDR3 coding DNA: TGTGCCAGTGGACAACTCACAGGATTCGGCACAGATACGCAGTATTTT. It yields the protein CASGQLTGFGTDTQYF.

Only one count was recorded for this clone. J is TRBJ1-1 and V is TRBV7-2; D is ambiguous. Trimming cost V 3 bases and J 10 bases, with 18 bases left between them. CDR1 and CDR2 (germline): SGHTA, FQGNSA. The CDR3 spans 14 residues. CDR3 sequence (DNA): TGTGCCAGCAGCTTCAGAAGGACCCCCAGTGGAGCTTTCTTT. Its protein is CASSFRRTPSGAFF.

This clone showed up just a few times. V gene TRBV4-3 combines with J gene TRBJ2-1; TRBD1 matches at 9 bases. The CDR3 extends over 15 amino acids. Germline assignment: CDR1 LGHNA and CDR2 YSLEER. Unmatched junction bases numbered 2, after V lost 1 base and J lost 4 bases. The CDR3 protein is CASSQATGGYNEQFF. The CDR3 DNA is TGCGCCAGCAGCCAAGCGACAGGGGGATACAATGAGCAGTTCTTC.

The chain recombines TRBV4-3 with TRBJ1-1; D is possibly TRBD1 (5 bases). The germline V and J ends were trimmed by 1 base and 1 base, with 16 bases remaining between them. This CDR3 spans 17 amino acids. Germline assignment: CDR1 LGHNA and CDR2 YSLEER. In nucleotides, the CDR3 is TGCGCCAGCAGCCAAGTTCTTGACGGGGACGCGAACACTGAAGCTTTCTTT. Its protein is CASSQVLDGDANTEAFF.

The chain uses TRBV15 and TRBJ2-1, with 9 bases fitting TRBD1. J gave up 4 bases and V 1 base, and 5 bases lay outside the gene matches. Germline CDR1 LNHNV, CDR2 YYDKDF (reference sequence). The CDR3 extends over 16 amino acids. The DNA of the CDR3 is TGTGCCACCAGCAGAGCCGGGACAGGGACGTACAATGAGCAGTTCTTC. This codes for CATSRAGTGTYNEQFF.

V is TRBV27 and J is TRBJ1-5; D is unresolved. The CDR3 contains 14 residues. Germline V gene sequence: CDR1 MNHEY, CDR2 SMNVEV (reference sequence). V was pared by 2 bases and J by 4 bases, with 9 bases between. CDR3 sequence reads: CASSLNNGNQPQHF. Here the CDR3 DNA reads TGTGCCAGCAGTTTAAATAACGGGAATCAGCCCCAGCATTTT.

The chain carries TRBV10-3 and TRBJ1-6; 10 nucleotides line up with TRBD1. CDR1 and CDR2 from the germline V gene are ENHRY and SYGVKD. CDR3 size: 14 residues. V was clipped by 7 bases and J by 9 bases; unmatched bases: 6. Here the CDR3 reads CAITEGDRGSPLHF. CDR3 DNA: TGTGCCATCACCGAGGGGGACAGGGGTTCACCCCTCCACTTT.

This clone was seen only once. Other DNA sequences in the sample encode the same CDR3. CDR3 residues: CASSLAGTGYGYTF. The DNA for the CDR3 is TGTGCCAGCAGCTTAGCTGGGACAGGCTATGGCTACACCTTC. J is TRBJ1-2 and V is TRBV7-9; 8 nucleotides align to TRBD1. Germline V CDR1 and CDR2: SEHNR, FQNEAQ (reference sequence). Trimming at V came to 0 bases and at J to 4 bases, leaving 1 base not matched to a gene. This CDR3 is 14 amino acids long.

This CDR3 reads CASSLGRTHNSPLHF. DNA of the CDR3: TGTGCCAGCAGCTTGGGCAGAACGCATAATTCACCCCTCCACTTT. The chain is built from TRBV7-3 and TRBJ1-6; D uncertain. Per germline, CDR1 SGHTA and CDR2 FQGTGA. CDR3 size: 15 residues. Trimming cost V 3 bases and J 5 bases, with 11 bases left between them.

The chain recombines TRBV7-3 with TRBJ2-2; 8 bases align to TRBD1. Germline CDR1 and CDR2: SGHTA and FQGTGA. After removal of 8 bases from V and 4 bases from J, the junction contained 6 bases not matched to a gene. The CDR3 runs to 14 residues. The CDR3 reads CASHMTGATGELFF. The CDR3 nucleotides read TGTGCCAGCCACATGACAGGGGCCACCGGGGAGCTGTTTTTT.

J is TRBJ2-5 and V is TRBV5-1; D remains ambiguous. The CDR3 covers 11 residues. V shed 0 bases and J shed 5 bases, with 2 bases lying between them. Germline V CDR1 and CDR2: SGHRS, YFSETQ. This CDR3 reads CASSLVETQYF. As DNA, the CDR3 is TGCGCCAGCAGCTTGGTGGAGACCCAGTACTTC.

This chain connects TRBV5-1 to TRBJ2-7, with 10 bases aligning to TRBD1. Trimming cost V 5 bases and J 4 bases; bases outside gene matches: 6. Germline loops: CDR1 SGHRS, CDR2 YFSETQ. CDR3 length equals 14 residues. The CDR3 DNA follows: TGCGCCAGCAGGGTACCGGGACAGGGGTACGAGCAGTACTTC. This gives the protein CASRVPGQGYEQYF.

The chain carries TRBV6-5 and TRBJ1-2; D unresolved. This CDR3 has 13 residues. V lost 6 bases and J lost 0, with 8 bases in between. From germline, CDR1 is MNHEY and CDR2 SVGAGI. The CDR3 region is CASRGSPNYGYTF. In DNA, the CDR3 is TGTGCCAGCAGGGGCAGTCCTAACTATGGCTACACCTTC.

This clone is a singleton in its sample. J is TRBJ2-1 and V is TRBV6-5, with D unclear. Germline loops: CDR1 MNHEY, CDR2 SVGAGI. Trimming pared 5 bases from V and 7 bases from J, leaving 9 bases between. The CDR3 has 12 residues. The CDR3 DNA sequence: TGTGCCAGCAGTCTTAGCCGGAATGAGCAGTTCTTC. Protein sequence: CASSLSRNEQFF.